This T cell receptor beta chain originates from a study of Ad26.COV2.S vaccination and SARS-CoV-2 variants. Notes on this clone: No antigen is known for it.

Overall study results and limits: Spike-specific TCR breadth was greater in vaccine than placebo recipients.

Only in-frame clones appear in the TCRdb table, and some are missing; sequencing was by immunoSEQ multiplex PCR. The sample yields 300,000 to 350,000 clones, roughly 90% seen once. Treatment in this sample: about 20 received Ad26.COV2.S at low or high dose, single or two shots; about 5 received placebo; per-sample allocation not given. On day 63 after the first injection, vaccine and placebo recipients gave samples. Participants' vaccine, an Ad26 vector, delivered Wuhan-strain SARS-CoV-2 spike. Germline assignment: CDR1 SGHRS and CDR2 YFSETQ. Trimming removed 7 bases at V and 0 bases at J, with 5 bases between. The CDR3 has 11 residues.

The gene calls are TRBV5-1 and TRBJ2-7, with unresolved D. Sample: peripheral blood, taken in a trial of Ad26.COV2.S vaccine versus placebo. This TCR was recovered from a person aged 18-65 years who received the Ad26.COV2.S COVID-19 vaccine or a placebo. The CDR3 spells CASGSSYEQYF. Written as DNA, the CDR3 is TGCGCCAGCGGCTCCTCCTACGAGCAGTACTTC.